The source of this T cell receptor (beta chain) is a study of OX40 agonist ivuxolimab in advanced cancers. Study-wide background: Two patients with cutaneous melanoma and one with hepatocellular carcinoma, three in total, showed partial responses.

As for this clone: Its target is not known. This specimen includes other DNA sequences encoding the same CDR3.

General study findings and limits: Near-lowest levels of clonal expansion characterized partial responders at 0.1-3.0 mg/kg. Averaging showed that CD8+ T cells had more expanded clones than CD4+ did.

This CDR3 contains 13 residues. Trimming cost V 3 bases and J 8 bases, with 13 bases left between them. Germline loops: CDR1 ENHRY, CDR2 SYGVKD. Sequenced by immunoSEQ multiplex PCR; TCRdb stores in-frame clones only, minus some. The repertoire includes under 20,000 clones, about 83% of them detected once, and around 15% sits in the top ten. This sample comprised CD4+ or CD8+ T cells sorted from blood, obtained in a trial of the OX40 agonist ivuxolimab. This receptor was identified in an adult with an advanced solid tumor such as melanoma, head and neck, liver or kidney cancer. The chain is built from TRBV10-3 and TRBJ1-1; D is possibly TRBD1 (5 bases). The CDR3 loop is CAISDQGFGEAFF. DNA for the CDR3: TGTGCCATCAGTGATCAGGGTTTCGGGGAAGCTTTCTTT.